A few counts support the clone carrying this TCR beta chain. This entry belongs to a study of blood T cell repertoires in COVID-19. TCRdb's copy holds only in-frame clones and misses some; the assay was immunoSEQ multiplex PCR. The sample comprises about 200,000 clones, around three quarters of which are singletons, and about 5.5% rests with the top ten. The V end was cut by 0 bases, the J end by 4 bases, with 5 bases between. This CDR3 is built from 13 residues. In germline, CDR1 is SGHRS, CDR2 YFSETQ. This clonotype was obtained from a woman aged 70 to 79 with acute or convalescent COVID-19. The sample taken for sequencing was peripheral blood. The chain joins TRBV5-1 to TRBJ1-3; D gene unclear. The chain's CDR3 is CASSLAQGNTIYF. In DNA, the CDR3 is TGCGCCAGCAGCTTGGCACAGGGAAACACCATATATTTT.